This entry lists 14 T cell receptor beta chains sequenced from one sample in a study of T cells in Graves' hyperthyroidism and ophthalmopathy. Amplification targeted TCR beta CDR3 regions from RNA transcripts. A set of HTBI primers served as the primers for a first-round RT-PCR of the TCR CDR3. TCRdb re-derived calls from the multiplex PCR reads in MiXCR, one entry per CDR3 protein. The sample carries 460,000 or so distinct CDR3 sequences, approximately 15% recorded once. The sequenced sample was blood. Every receptor here comes from a woman under 30 with Graves' hyperthyroidism.

This clonotype was found many times. The chain uses TRBV12-3 or TRBV12-4 and TRBJ2-7; D is perhaps TRBD2 (5 bases). The V end was cut by 10 bases, the J end by 1 base, with 14 bases between. The CDR3 sequence is 13 residues long. For the CDR3, the DNA is TGTGCCACCCGCCGGGGTAATTCCTACGAGCAGTACTTC. Protein: CATRRGNSYEQYF.

This clonotype was picked up many times. The rearrangement links TRBV27 to TRBJ2-5, with D maybe TRBD1 (6 bases). Germline V gene sequence: CDR1 MNHEY, CDR2 SMNVEV (reference sequence). CDR3 length: 16 residues. Trimming left V 0 bases short and J 2 bases short, with 13 bases between. The CDR3 DNA is TGTGCCAGCAGTTTATCGGCGTTTGGACAGCAAGAGACCCAGTACTTC. It specifies CASSLSAFGQQETQYF.

This clonotype was observed at least ten times. This sequence joins TRBV10-3 and TRBJ2-5; TRBD2 aligns across 7 bases. In germline, CDR1 is ENHRY, CDR2 SYGVKD. V was pared by 11 bases and J by 5 bases, with 14 bases of the junction left unmatched. The CDR3 is 14 amino acids. CDR3 nucleotides: TGTGCCGTACGAGATGAGCGGGAATTGGAGACCCAGTACTTC. It yields the protein CAVRDERELETQYF.

This clonotype was detected a few times. The rearrangement links TRBV20-1 to TRBJ2-7; D not certain. The CDR3 length is 14 residues. Between the trimmed V and J ends, which lost 5 bases and 0 bases, there was a span of 14 bases. Germline-derived CDR1 and CDR2 are DFQATT and SNEGSKA (reference sequence). As DNA, the CDR3 is TGCAGTGCTCTCCCTTACGTTAGCTCCTACGAGCAGTACGTC. Translated: CSALPYVSSYEQYV.

This clonotype has a count of ten or more. This sequence joins TRBV7-2 and TRBJ2-7, with 9 bases aligning to TRBD2. After removal of 5 bases from V and 1 base from J, the junction contained 6 bases not matched to a gene. The CDR3 totals 15 residues. Per germline, CDR1 SGHTA and CDR2 FQGNSA. Written as DNA, the CDR3 is TGTGCCAGCAGCCTCCTTCTAGCGGGATCCTACGAGCAGTACTTC. This sequence encodes CASSLLLAGSYEQYF.

This clonotype was seen ten or more times. The chain employs TRBV19 and TRBJ1-1; D ambiguous. There are 12 residues in the CDR3. Germline V gene sequence: CDR1 LNHDA, CDR2 SQIVND (reference sequence). With 7 bases removed from V and 3 bases from J, the gap between germline ends came to 9 bases. The CDR3 DNA follows: TGTGCCAGTAAAGAGGGCTACACTGAAGCTTTCTTT. This codes for CASKEGYTEAFF.

The chain links TRBV29-1 to TRBJ1-1; D is perhaps TRBD1 (6 bases). This CDR3 contains 15 residues. CDR1 SQVTM and CDR2 ANQGSEA come from the germline V gene. Trimming stripped 6 bases from V and 5 bases from J, with 22 bases between. The CDR3 region has the DNA TGCAGCGTCGACGCCCGGGCGAGGGGGTATACTGAAGCTTTCTTT. As protein: CSVDARARGYTEAFF.

This clonotype occurred many times. The chain links TRBV11-2 to TRBJ1-4; the match to TRBD1 covers 7 bases. CDR3 length equals 15 residues. The germline gives CDR1 SGHAT, CDR2 FQNNGV. Germline trimming cut 8 bases from V and 8 bases from J; bases unmatched to any gene: 14. CDR3 region: CASGYPGGGREKLFF. The CDR3 bases are TGTGCCAGCGGTTACCCTGGAGGGGGCAGAGAAAAACTGTTTTTT.

The V gene is TRBV20-1, the J gene TRBJ2-3; 10 bases are shared with TRBD2. The V and J ends lost 3 bases and 3 bases, in that order; junction bases with no gene match: 6. CDR1 DFQATT and CDR2 SNEGSKA come from the germline V gene (reference sequence). The CDR3 runs 15 residues. CDR3 bases: TGCAGTGCTAGTTCCAGCGGGAGGGTTACAGATACGCAGTATTTT. Amino acid sequence: CSASSSGRVTDTQYF.

This clonotype was counted between two and nine times. CDR3 loop: CASSTRDSYEQYF. The CDR3 DNA follows: TGCGCCAGCAGCACGAGGGACAGCTACGAGCAGTACTTC. The chain combines TRBV5-1 with TRBJ2-7, with 7 bases that match TRBD1. The CDR3 has 13 amino acids. CDR1 and CDR2 from the germline V gene are SGHRS and YFSETQ. After removal of 4 bases from V and 3 bases from J, the junction contained 4 bases not matched to a gene.

This clonotype was seen many times. The V call is TRBV6-1, the J call TRBJ1-5; D not certain. With 4 bases removed from V and 7 bases from J, the gap between germline ends came to 8 bases. Germline CDR1 reads MNHNS; CDR2 reads SASEGT. The CDR3 has 12 residues. The CDR3 protein is CASSVGFQPQHF. The CDR3 DNA reads as TGTGCCAGCAGTGTGGGTTTCCAGCCCCAGCATTTT.

This chain links TRBV6-1 with TRBJ2-1; D not certain. CDR1 and CDR2 from the germline V gene are MNHNS and SASEGT. The CDR3 spans 13 residues. V lost 1 base and J 9 bases, leaving 10 bases between the germline ends. In DNA, the CDR3 is TGTGCCAGCAGTGAAGGGGCCGGCAGTGAGCAGTTCTTC. It is translated as CASSEGAGSEQFF.

This clonotype came up a few times. The chain has TRBV4-1 and TRBJ1-1, with D possibly being TRBD1 (5 bases). This CDR3 is 13 amino acids long. Germline assignment: CDR1 MGHRA and CDR2 YSYEKL. V was pared by 4 bases and J by 4 bases, with 10 bases between. The CDR3 reads CASSLRQTTEAFF. As DNA, the CDR3 is TGCGCCAGCAGCCTCCGACAGACCACTGAAGCTTTCTTT.

This clonotype was observed a handful of times. This sequence joins TRBV19 and TRBJ1-4; no firm D call. CDR1 is LNHDA, CDR2 SQIVND, per germline (reference sequence). The CDR3 loop spans 13 amino acids. V shed 5 bases and J shed 6 bases, with 10 bases lying between them. Here the CDR3 reads CASSRRSDEKLFF. For the CDR3, the DNA is TGTGCCAGTAGTCGCCGGAGTGATGAAAAACTGTTTTTT.